This passage covers 10 T cell receptor beta chains from one sample sequenced in a study of T cells in Graves' hyperthyroidism and ophthalmopathy. Using RNA transcripts as the source, TCR beta CDR3 regions were amplified. Using the HTBI primer set, a first-round RT-PCR was run on the TCR CDR3. A single record per CDR3 protein comes from TCRdb applying MiXCR to the multiplex PCR reads. The sample consists of 500,000 to 600,000 distinct CDR3 sequences, 35% to 55% of them appearing once. Specimen: peripheral blood or thyroid tissue (not recorded which). The source of these receptors is a woman aged 18 to 35 with Graves' hyperthyroidism.

This clonotype was picked up many times. This chain links TRBV29-1 with TRBJ2-7; 7 bases match TRBD1. Trimming at V came to 4 bases and at J to 7 bases, leaving 13 bases not matched to a gene. The CDR3 consists of 14 residues. Germline CDR1 reads SQVTM; CDR2 reads ANQGSEA. CDR3 bases: TGCAGCGTTGCACAGGGACAGTTCACTACGGAGCAGTACTTC. Translating gives CSVAQGQFTTEQYF.

This chain uses TRBV7-2 with TRBJ1-1; TRBD1 agrees at 9 bases. Germline assignment: CDR1 SGHTA and CDR2 FQGNSA. The V and J ends lost 5 bases and 0 bases, in that order; junction bases with no gene match: 10. This CDR3 contains 17 residues. The CDR3 spells CASSPAGQGGMNTEAFF. The CDR3 coding sequence is TGTGCCAGCAGCCCAGCGGGACAGGGTGGTATGAACACTGAAGCTTTCTTT.

This chain connects TRBV2 to TRBJ1-2; a possible D gene is TRBD1 (6 bases). Germline values: CDR1 SNHLY, CDR2 FYNNEI. The CDR3 has 15 amino acids. V lost 5 bases and J lost 2, with 15 bases in between. CDR3 in amino acids: CASSFVAGANYGYTF. CDR3 coding DNA: TGTGCCAGCAGTTTTGTGGCGGGGGCAAACTATGGCTACACCTTC.

Turning to this clonotype: A read error may explain this, as a much larger clone is one base away. The V and J genes are TRBV6-6 and TRBJ1-2; D possibly corresponds to TRBD1 (6 bases). The CDR3 has 14 residues. Per the germline V gene, CDR1 is MNHNY and CDR2 is SVGAGI (reference sequence). V was shortened by 4 bases and J by 4 bases, with 13 bases between the two germline ends. For the CDR3, the DNA is TGTGCCAGCAGTTTTGGACAGTCCAGCTATGGCTACACCTTC. Its protein product is CASSFGQSSYGYTF.

V gene TRBV7-9 combines with J gene TRBJ2-7, with D possibly being TRBD1 or TRBD2 (7 bases each). The CDR3 is 16 amino acids. Germline V gene lookup returns CDR1 SEHNR and CDR2 FQNEAQ (reference sequence). The V end was cut by 4 bases, the J end by 8 bases, with 24 bases between. The CDR3 region is CASSYDSGTAGNKQYF. CDR3 sequence (DNA): TGTGCCAGCAGCTACGACTCCGGGACAGCGGGGAACAAGCAGTACTTC.

This rearrangement joins TRBV4-3 to TRBJ2-5; 7 bases are shared with TRBD2. The CDR3 spans 15 residues. The germline V gene has CDR1 LGHNA and CDR2 YSLEER. Trimming cost V 5 bases and J 7 bases; bases outside gene matches: 13. The CDR3 nucleotides read TGCGCCAGCAGCTCCGGACTAGAGCTTTTAGGGACCCAGTACTTC. Amino acid sequence: CASSSGLELLGTQYF.

This chain links TRBV7-9 with TRBJ1-4, with D possibly matching TRBD1 (5 bases). The CDR3 is made up of 16 amino acids. Trimming removed 5 bases at V and 8 bases at J, with 21 bases between. Germline V gives CDR1 SEHNR, CDR2 FQNEAQ (reference sequence). The CDR3 protein is CASSREGSGTGEKLFF. In DNA form, the CDR3 reads TGTGCCAGCAGCAGGGAAGGTAGCGGGACGGGGGAAAAACTGTTTTTT.

Regarding this clonotype: The junction shows a germline mismatch at one end, possibly a read error. The chain recombines TRBV10-3 with TRBJ2-6; 7 nucleotides match TRBD2. The CDR3 totals 17 residues. Germline V CDR1 and CDR2: ENHRY, SYGVKD. The CDR3 region has the DNA TGTGCCATCAGTGATCTCCGGGGGGAACTTGGGGCCAGCGTCCTGACTTTC. This translates into CAISDLRGELGASVLTF.

This clonotype was recorded only once. J is TRBJ1-4 and V is TRBV29-1; D is unclear. Germline loops: CDR1 SQVTM, CDR2 ANQGSEA. CDR3 length: 11 amino acids. The germline V and J ends were trimmed by 7 bases and 8 bases, with 11 bases remaining between them. The CDR3 loop reads CSGRVQEKLFF. Written as DNA, the CDR3 is TGCAGCGGCCGAGTACAGGAAAAACTGTTTTTT.

This clonotype was seen repeatedly, ten times or more. The chain combines TRBV12-3 or TRBV12-4 with TRBJ2-7; 11 positions match TRBD2. This CDR3 has 15 amino acids. The junction had 5 bases not matched to a gene; V was cut back by 4 bases and J by 3 bases. CDR3 loop: CASSSTSGSGYEQYF. The DNA for the CDR3 is TGTGCCAGCAGTTCAACTAGCGGGAGCGGCTACGAGCAGTACTTC.